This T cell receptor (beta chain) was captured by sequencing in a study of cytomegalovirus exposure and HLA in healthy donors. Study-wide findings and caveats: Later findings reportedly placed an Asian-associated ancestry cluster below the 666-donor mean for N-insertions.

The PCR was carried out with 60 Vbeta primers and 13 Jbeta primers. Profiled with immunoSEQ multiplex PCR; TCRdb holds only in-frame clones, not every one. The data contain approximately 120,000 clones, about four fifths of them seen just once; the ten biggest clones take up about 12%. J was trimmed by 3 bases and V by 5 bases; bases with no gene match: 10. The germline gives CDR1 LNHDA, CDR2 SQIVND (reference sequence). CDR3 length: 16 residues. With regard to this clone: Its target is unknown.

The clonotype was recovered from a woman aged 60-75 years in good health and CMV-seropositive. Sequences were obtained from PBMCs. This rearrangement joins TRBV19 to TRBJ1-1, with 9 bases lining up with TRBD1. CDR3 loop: CASSAVQGAWDTEAFF. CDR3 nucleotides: TGTGCCAGTAGTGCCGTACAGGGGGCGTGGGACACTGAAGCTTTCTTT.